This T cell receptor beta chain was recorded in a study of control samples from healthy donors and cancer patients. Profiled with immunoSEQ multiplex PCR; TCRdb holds only in-frame clones, not every one. The sample records roughly 130,000 clones, 80% to 90% being singletons. This CDR3 is built from 14 residues. V lost 5 bases and J 4 bases, leaving 14 bases between the germline ends. Germline V gene sequence: CDR1 LNHNV, CDR2 YYDKDF (reference sequence). The sequence derives from a woman younger than 45 in good health. Sequenced material: blood. The chain employs TRBV15 and TRBJ1-2; D is undetermined. The CDR3, as DNA: TGTGCCACCAGCGATGGAAAGGGAGTCTATGGCTACACCTTC. Protein sequence: CATSDGKGVYGYTF.